One sample yielded the 5 T cell receptor beta chains listed below, sequenced in a study of cytomegalovirus exposure and HLA in healthy donors (TCRdb year 2017). The library was produced with the immunoSEQ multiplex PCR assay. For the multiplex PCR, a mixture combining 60 forward primers for TCR Vbeta segments and 13 reverse primers for TCR Jbeta segments was used. Not all clones reach the TCRdb copy of this immuneACCESS table, which keeps in-frame sequences only. Checked studies attribute under half of the gap to unresolved V genes and leave the rest unexplained. The sample table holds around 90,000 clones, of which approximately 86% were seen once. The top ten constitute about 8.6% of the sample. The sequenced sample was PBMCs. These receptor sequences come from a young man in good health and CMV-seropositive.

This chain joins TRBV2 and TRBJ2-2; D unclear. V gave up 6 bases and J gave up 4 bases, with 15 bases separating them. The CDR3 contains 15 residues. The germline V gene encodes CDR1 SNHLY and CDR2 FYNNEI. The CDR3 region is CASRETGLITGELFF. The CDR3 nucleotides read TGTGCCAGCAGGGAAACCGGTCTAATCACCGGGGAGCTGTTTTTT.

The chain has TRBV4-1 and TRBJ2-7; 9 bases line up with TRBD1. The CDR3 spans 17 residues. Unmatched junction bases numbered 14, after V lost 5 bases and J lost 3 bases. Per germline, CDR1 MGHRA and CDR2 YSYEKL. CDR3 loop: CASSGRASRDRDYEQYF. CDR3 DNA sequence: TGCGCCAGCAGCGGAAGGGCGAGCCGGGACAGGGACTACGAGCAGTACTTC.

The chain has TRBV7-9 and TRBJ1-1, with D possibly being TRBD1 (5 bases). The CDR3 runs 15 residues. Germline V lookup: CDR1 SEHNR, CDR2 FQNEAQ (reference sequence). Trimming stripped 1 base from V and 5 bases from J, with 14 bases between. DNA for the CDR3: TGTGCCAGCAGCTTAGTCGGGGGGATCGGGACTGAAGCTTTCTTT. Translation: CASSLVGGIGTEAFF.

The chain recombines TRBV28 with TRBJ1-2; TRBD1 might be the D (5 bases). From germline, CDR1 is MDHEN and CDR2 SYDVKM. Between the trimmed V and J ends, which lost 5 bases and 4 bases, there was a span of 17 bases. The CDR3 totals 15 residues. The CDR3 nucleotides are TGTGCCAGCAGTGGTGGAGCAGGGCTATCCTATGGCTACACCTTC. Translated, it gives CASSGGAGLSYGYTF.

V gene TRBV7-6 combines with J gene TRBJ2-7, with 10 bases identical to TRBD1. V gave up 4 bases and J gave up 2 bases; unmatched junction bases: 2. The CDR3 runs to 14 residues. Per germline, CDR1 SGHVS and CDR2 FNYEAQ. The CDR3 coding sequence is TGTGCCAGCAGCTACGGGACAGGGGCCTACGAGCAGTACTTC. Its protein product is CASSYGTGAYEQYF. Supplemented by reference TRBV7-6 and TRBJ2-7, the full variable domain reads GAGVSQSPRYKVTKRGQDVALRCDPISGHVSLYWYRQALGQGPEFLTYFNYEAQQDKSGLPNDRFSAERPEGSISTLTIQRTEQRDSAMYRCASSYGTGAYEQYFGPGTRLTVT.